The text below deals with one TCR beta chain. This entry comes from a study of blood T cell repertoires in COVID-19. Study background: T cells, B-cell-depleted T cells, or PBMCs supplied cDNA or gDNA.

The Seattle patients joined while their infection was active and were tracked longitudinally afterward. This table comes from immunoSEQ multiplex PCR, and its TCRdb copy is limited to in-frame clones, with some not included. The sample carries around 290,000 clones, approximately 86% recorded once. The germline gives CDR1 KGHSH, CDR2 LQKENI. The V gene lost 3 bases and the J gene lost 0 bases, with 11 bases spanning the gap. This CDR3 is built from 15 residues. Material for sequencing was peripheral blood. The chain carries TRBV18 and TRBJ1-2; weak D call: TRBD1 (5 bases). This receptor was taken from an older woman with COVID-19, enrolled during active disease. CDR3 residues: CASSPSGPPNYGYTF. The CDR3 bases are TGTGCCAGCTCACCTTCAGGGCCCCCTAACTATGGCTACACCTTC.